The 21 T cell receptor beta chains reported below all come from one sample, sequenced in a study of shared clonotypes between healthy human individuals. Sequencing used immunoSEQ multiplex PCR; TCRdb keeps in-frame clones, though not all of them. The table includes over 400,000 clones, approximately 84% detected once. Sequencing was done on a sample of PBMCs. Source of these receptors: a middle-aged woman in good health. Some clones in this sample may be carry-over from other donors' samples.

To note about this clone: A junction end diverges from the germline sequence, so it may reflect a read error. The chain links TRBV29-1 to TRBJ1-5, with 9 positions matching TRBD1. The CDR3 totals 13 residues. Germline values: CDR1 SQVTM, CDR2 ANQGSEA. The CDR3 region has the DNA TGCAGCGTTGCGGACAGGGGCGATCAGCCCCGGTATTTT. Translating it yields CSVADRGDQPRYF. Full variable domain (rest looked up from reference TRBV29-1 and TRBJ1-5): SAVISQKPSRDICQRGTSLTIQCQVDSQVTMMFWYRQQPGQSLTLIATANQGSEATYESGFVIDKFPISRPNLTFSTLTVSNMSPEDSSIYLCSVADRGDQPRYFGDGTRLSIL.

This rearrangement joins TRBV28 to TRBJ2-3; D possibly corresponds to TRBD2 (5 bases). In germline, CDR1 is MDHEN, CDR2 SYDVKM. The V end was cut by 4 bases, the J end by 2 bases, with 13 bases between. This CDR3 is built from 15 residues. For the CDR3, the DNA is TGTGCCAGCAGTTCGTCTCTCGACTACACAGATACGCAGTATTTT. Amino acid sequence: CASSSSLDYTDTQYF.

Turning to this clone: A far larger clone lies a single base away; this is likely a read error. The sample has other DNA sequences that encode this CDR3 too. V usage is TRBV11-2 and J usage is TRBJ2-5, with 7 bases aligning to TRBD2. This CDR3 is built from 15 residues. The germline V gene has CDR1 SGHAT and CDR2 FQNNGV. The CDR3 reads CASSLDWAGEETQYF. The CDR3 DNA is TGTGCCAGCAGCTTAGATTGGGCGGGAGAGGAGACCCAATACTTC.

The chain links TRBV2 to TRBJ2-3; weak D call: TRBD2 (5 bases). CDR3 length equals 14 residues. The ends were cut back, 6 bases at V and 2 bases at J, with 12 bases in the middle. The V gene's germline CDR1 is SNHLY and CDR2 FYNNEI. The CDR3 here is CASRVSDNTDTQYF. The CDR3 DNA is TGTGCCAGCAGGGTTAGCGATAACACAGATACGCAGTATTTT.

This rearrangement joins TRBV27 to TRBJ2-7; D may be TRBD1 (5 bases). The V gene lost 3 bases and the J gene lost 9 bases, with 18 bases spanning the gap. CDR1 and CDR2 (germline): MNHEY, SMNVEV (reference sequence). This CDR3 contains 14 residues. The CDR3 reads CASSFQTKGFGQYF. In DNA, the CDR3 is TGTGCCAGCAGTTTCCAAACTAAGGGGTTTGGGCAGTACTTC.

This clone was seen once. V is TRBV4-2 and J is TRBJ2-4; possibly TRBD2 for D (5 bases). Germline CDR1 and CDR2: LGHNA and YNFKEQ. The CDR3 runs 17 residues. The V gene lost 0 bases and the J gene lost 3 bases, with 15 bases spanning the gap. This CDR3 reads CASSQEGAVLGKNIQYF. The CDR3, as DNA: TGTGCCAGCAGCCAAGAAGGAGCGGTTCTTGGCAAAAACATTCAGTACTTC.

This sequence joins TRBV2 and TRBJ1-1; TRBD1 might be the D (5 bases). Trimming removed 4 bases from V and 0 bases from J, with 18 bases in between. CDR3 length: 17 amino acids. Germline V gene data show CDR1 as SNHLY and CDR2 as FYNNEI. As DNA, the CDR3 is TGTGCCAGCAGTGGAAGCAGGGTATTGTCTATGAACACTGAAGCTTTCTTT. Protein: CASSGSRVLSMNTEAFF.

The chain carries TRBV29-1 and TRBJ2-3, with TRBD2 identical over 10 bases. The germline V gene encodes CDR1 SQVTM and CDR2 ANQGSEA. The CDR3 spans 15 residues. J gave up 2 bases and V 6 bases, and 8 bases lay outside the gene matches. This CDR3 reads CSVAGTSENTDTQYF. The CDR3 DNA sequence: TGCAGCGTCGCTGGGACTAGCGAGAACACAGATACGCAGTATTTT.

The rearrangement uses TRBV5-4 and TRBJ2-7; 7 bases line up with TRBD1. The length of the CDR3 is 14 residues. Germline V lookup: CDR1 SGHNT, CDR2 YYREEE (reference sequence). Losses at the gene ends were 7 bases for V and 2 bases for J; bases not matched to a gene: 9. CDR3 loop: CASAPDRIAYEQYF. The DNA of the CDR3 is TGTGCCAGCGCCCCGGACAGGATAGCCTACGAGCAGTACTTC.

The gene calls are TRBV6-5 and TRBJ1-1; 8 bases fit TRBD1. Germline CDR1 MNHEY, CDR2 SVGAGI. The CDR3 loop spans 15 amino acids. Germline trimming cut 5 bases from V and 7 bases from J; bases unmatched to any gene: 12. CDR3: CASSASTGAVGEAFF. The DNA for the CDR3 is TGTGCCAGCAGTGCGTCGACAGGGGCGGTGGGTGAAGCTTTCTTT.

The chain is built from TRBV5-1 and TRBJ2-7; 10 bases fit TRBD1. Germline trimming cut 0 bases from V and 1 base from J; bases unmatched to any gene: 1. Germline values: CDR1 SGHRS, CDR2 YFSETQ. The CDR3 runs 15 residues. The CDR3 DNA is TGCGCCAGCAGCTTGGCGGGACAGGGGTCCTACGAGCAGTACTTC. This codes for CASSLAGQGSYEQYF. The full variable domain, rest sourced from reference TRBV5-1 and TRBJ2-7, is KAGVTQTPRYLIKTRGQQVTLSCSPISGHRSVSWYQQTPGQGLQFLFEYFSETQRNKGNFPGRFSGRQFSNSRSEMNVSTLELGDSALYLCASSLAGQGSYEQYFGPGTRLTVT.

V and J are TRBV18 and TRBJ1-1, with 11 nucleotides matching TRBD1. The CDR3 has 16 amino acids. The V gene's germline CDR1 is KGHSH and CDR2 LQKENI. The V gene end was trimmed by 2 bases and the J gene end by 3 bases; junction bases not matched to a gene: 5. The chain's CDR3 is CASSPIWTGGYTEAFF. The CDR3 coding sequence is TGTGCCAGCTCACCAATTTGGACAGGGGGCTACACTGAAGCTTTCTTT.

The CDR3 protein is CACGQSQETQYF. As DNA, the CDR3 is TGTGCCTGCGGACAGTCACAAGAGACCCAGTACTTC. The rearrangement joins TRBV30 to TRBJ2-5; D may be TRBD1 (6 bases). Germline V CDR1 and CDR2: GTSNPN, SVGIG (reference sequence). The CDR3 contains 12 residues. V was pared by 6 bases and J by 2 bases, with 10 bases between.

The V gene is TRBV2, the J gene TRBJ2-1, with TRBD2 identical over 13 bases. Germline trimming cut 6 bases from V and 5 bases from J; bases unmatched to any gene: 4. This CDR3 is 15 amino acids long. Germline lookup yields CDR1 SNHLY and CDR2 FYNNEI. CDR3 amino acids: CASSSLAGGHNEQFF. CDR3 in DNA: TGTGCCAGCAGCTCACTAGCGGGAGGGCACAATGAGCAGTTCTTC.

Regarding this clone: This likely came from a read error, as a far larger clone is one base away. The V and J genes are TRBV30 and TRBJ1-1; D gene unclear. The CDR3 spans 14 residues. The V gene's germline CDR1 is GTSNPN and CDR2 SVGIG (reference sequence). DNA for the CDR3: TGTACCTGGAGTGTAACGGAGATGAACACTGAAGCTTTCTTT. It translates to CTWSVTEMNTEAFF.

The rearrangement joins TRBV30 to TRBJ2-5; D may be TRBD1 (6 bases). Germline values: CDR1 GTSNPN, CDR2 SVGIG (reference sequence). V lost 2 bases and J lost 2, with 9 bases in between. This CDR3 is 13 amino acids long. The CDR3 nucleotides read TGTGCCTGGAGTACAGGGCTTCAAGAGACCCAGTACTTC. It specifies CAWSTGLQETQYF.

This chain joins TRBV5-1 and TRBJ2-2, with 12 bases identical to TRBD2. The junction had 4 bases not matched to a gene; V was cut back by 7 bases and J by 3 bases. Germline V gene lookup returns CDR1 SGHRS and CDR2 YFSETQ. The CDR3 contains 15 residues. This chain's CDR3 is CASLTSGSDTGELFF. The DNA for the CDR3 is TGCGCCAGCTTGACTAGCGGGAGTGACACCGGGGAGCTGTTTTTT.

The chain recombines TRBV30 with TRBJ1-1, with D possibly TRBD1 on 6 matching bases. Trimming stripped 3 bases from V and 0 bases from J, with 8 bases between. The CDR3 spans 13 residues. Germline-derived CDR1 and CDR2 are GTSNPN and SVGIG (reference sequence). The CDR3 loop reads CAWSRTVNTEAFF. For the CDR3, the DNA is TGTGCCTGGAGCCGGACAGTGAACACTGAAGCTTTCTTT.

This clone was observed a single time. A much larger clone differs from this one at a single base, so this may be a read error. The rearrangement joins TRBV6-1 to TRBJ2-3, with 10 bases identical to TRBD2. The CDR3 loop spans 15 amino acids. V lost 5 bases to trimming and J lost 6 bases; unmatched junction nucleotides: 8. Germline-derived CDR1 and CDR2 are MNHNS and SASEGT. This chain's CDR3 is CASSNPSGRGDTQYF. CDR3 in DNA: TGTGCCAGCAGTAACCCTAGCGGGAGAGGGGATACGCAGTATTTT.

The CDR3 reads CASTLHWTGTYEQYF. DNA of the CDR3: TGTGCCAGCACACTGCATTGGACAGGTACCTACGAGCAGTACTTC. The chain has TRBV21-1 and TRBJ2-7; the D call in the table, TRBD1, was not verified against the DNA. TRBV21-1 is labeled a pseudogene. The CDR3 totals 15 residues.

This chain links TRBV29-1 with TRBJ2-3, with D possibly TRBD2 on 5 matching bases. Trimming took off 8 bases at V and 1 base at J, with 16 bases between the two ends. This CDR3 region has 14 residues. Germline V gene lookup returns CDR1 SQVTM and CDR2 ANQGSEA. Here the CDR3 reads CSSRAVVGTDTQYF. The CDR3 DNA is TGCAGCTCACGAGCGGTAGTGGGCACAGATACGCAGTATTTT.